Below, one T cell receptor (beta chain) is given with its context. It has no known antigen specificity. No base quality information exists; no much larger clone differs at one position. These data are taken from a study of blood T cell repertoires in COVID-19 (TCRdb year 2020). As for the study more broadly: Samples covering the acute and convalescent phases of COVID-19 were provided by collaborators in the United States, Italy and Spain. The material from the prospective study consisted of cDNA or gDNA derived from T cells, B-cell-depleted T cells, or PBMCs. Deeply sampled blood TCRbeta repertoires from subjects exposed to, actively infected with, or recovered from COVID-19 were included in the dataset. Sample metadata almost always included a de-identified subject ID, COVID-19 status, age in years and sex. A freely available public database, intended as a resource for researchers studying the immune response to SARS-CoV-2, is where the repertoires were released. Where HLA class I and class II types were available, the types were taken from metadata supplied by the sample provider, not from assay-based typing. The samples were drawn from two sources: the first 160 participants of the ongoing ImmuneRACE study, and 1,000 to 1,500 subjects contributed by 6 global collaborators. The paper as a whole reports these results and caveats: How much clinical and demographic metadata was included differed by source and by participant, and the metadata was provided uncurated.

The immunoSEQ Assay, a bias-controlled multiplex PCR, was used to amplify TCRbeta CDR3 regions from genomic DNA. As for the original processing: Within the assay, amplification of reference gene primers was used to estimate how many nucleated cells each sample contained. To quantify the absolute abundance of each unique TCRbeta CDR3 rearrangement, sequence reads were collapsed and filtered. For each sample, productive Simpson clonality was calculated as the square root of Simpson's diversity index across productive rearrangements. TCRdb limited this immuneACCESS table to in-frame rearrangements with V and J called. A share of clones is missing; checked studies link under half to unresolved V genes, and the rest is unexplained. V and J calls and clone size come straight from that table; D and trimming were deduced from the DNA. In all, the sample holds approximately 120,000 clones, and around 89% of those were seen once. The ten largest clones add up to around 1.1% of the sample.

Collaborating institutions collected whole blood in K2EDTA tubes following their own protocols. For TCRbeta analysis, collaborators shipped samples as frozen whole blood, isolated PBMCs, or DNA extracted from either of those sample types. Including cysteine and phenylalanine, the CDR3 has 16 amino acids. Of all the DNA, just the CDR3 is kept, 48 bases in frame from base 1. V was cut back by 1 base and J by 0 bases, leaving a gap of 11 bases between them. Reading the germline V gene gives CDR1 SGHDT and CDR2 YYEEEE. The clonotype was recovered from a human donor in a cohort sampled during active COVID-19. Sequenced sample: peripheral blood. In this chain, TRBV5-6 is recombined with TRBJ1-5, with no D gene named confidently. The CDR3 reads CASSLLGGPSNQPQHF. The sequenced DNA is TGTGCCAGCAGCTTGTTGGGAGGGCCTAGCAATCAGCCCCAGCATTTT. Reference TRBV5-6 and TRBJ1-5 genes cover what lies past the CDR3, so the full variable domain is DAGVTQSPTHLIKTRGQQVTLRCSPKSGHDTVSWYQQALGQGPQFIFQYYEEEERQRGNFPDRFSGHQFPNYSSELNVNALLLGDSALYLCASSLLGGPSNQPQHFGDGTRLSIL.